Detailed here is one T cell receptor (beta chain). The data are from a study of blood T cell repertoires in COVID-19. Whole-study context: Sites in the United States, Italy and Spain provided acute and convalescent COVID-19 samples. PBMCs, B-cell-depleted T cells, or T cells were the source of the cDNA or gDNA that made up the material.

This CDR3 contains 11 residues. The germline CDR1 and CDR2 sequences are SQVTM and ANQGSEA. The trim removed 3 bases at V and 9 bases at J, leaving 2 bases unmatched. Study processing details: How many nucleated cells were present was estimated from reference gene primer amplification. Produced via immunoSEQ multiplex PCR; TCRdb's table is partial and in-frame only. Clonal size and the V and J genes are those of that table, whereas D and trimming came from the DNA. The table records roughly 200,000 clones, around 83% of them present only once. This clonotype was sampled from a woman of 80 years or more with acute or convalescent COVID-19. The gene calls are TRBV29-1 and TRBJ2-1; 7 nucleotides align to TRBD2. The sequencing input was peripheral blood. CDR3 protein: CSVDREGEQFF. CDR3 nucleotide sequence: TGCAGCGTTGACAGGGAGGGTGAGCAGTTCTTC.